The T cell receptor (beta chain) described here comes from a study of cytomegalovirus exposure and HLA in healthy donors. Overall study context: Earlier sequencing of 150 million to 200 million T cells yielded under 120 million unique TCR beta sequences.

Researchers ran the PCR with 60 Vbeta and 13 Jbeta primers. Assay: immunoSEQ multiplex PCR; the TCRdb copy retains only in-frame clones and omits some. The sample records 70,000 to 100,000 clones, 80% being singletons. Trimming cost V 5 bases and J 5 bases; bases outside gene matches: 3. Germline V lookup: CDR1 LNHDA, CDR2 SQIVND (reference sequence). The CDR3 contains 14 residues. Regarding this clone: The antigen remains undetermined.

Overall study results and limits: Sequencing likely generated an artifact that appeared as a cluster of highly shared sequence variants. Earlier findings revealed that most TCR beta V segments proved productive either about 87% or about 30% of the time. As a later analysis showed, several of the most significant clusters appeared to be linked to common viral pathogens.

Material: PBMCs. This TCR came from a middle-aged man in good health and CMV-seropositive. This chain uses TRBV19 with TRBJ2-1; 10 bases fit TRBD1. The CDR3 coding sequence is TGTGCCAGTAGTGTCGGGACAGGGGACAATGAGCAGTTCTTC. This translates into CASSVGTGDNEQFF.